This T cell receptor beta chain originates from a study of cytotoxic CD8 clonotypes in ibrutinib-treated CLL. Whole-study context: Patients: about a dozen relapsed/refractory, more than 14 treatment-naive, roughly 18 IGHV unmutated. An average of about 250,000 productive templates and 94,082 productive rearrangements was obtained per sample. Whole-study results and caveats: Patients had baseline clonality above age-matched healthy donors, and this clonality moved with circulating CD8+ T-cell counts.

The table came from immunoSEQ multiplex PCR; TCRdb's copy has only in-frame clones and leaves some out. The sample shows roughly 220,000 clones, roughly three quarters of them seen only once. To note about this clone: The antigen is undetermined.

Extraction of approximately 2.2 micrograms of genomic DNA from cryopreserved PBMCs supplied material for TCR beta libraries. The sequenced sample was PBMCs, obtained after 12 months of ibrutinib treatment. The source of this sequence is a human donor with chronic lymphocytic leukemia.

CDR3 coding DNA: TGTGCCAGCAGCTTTGGTTCAGATACGCAGTATTTT. It is translated as CASSFGSDTQYF. This chain uses TRBV2 with TRBJ2-3; D remains ambiguous. The V gene's germline CDR1 is SNHLY and CDR2 FYNNEI. Trimming took 6 bases from V and 4 from J, leaving 8 bases between them. CDR3 size: 12 residues.